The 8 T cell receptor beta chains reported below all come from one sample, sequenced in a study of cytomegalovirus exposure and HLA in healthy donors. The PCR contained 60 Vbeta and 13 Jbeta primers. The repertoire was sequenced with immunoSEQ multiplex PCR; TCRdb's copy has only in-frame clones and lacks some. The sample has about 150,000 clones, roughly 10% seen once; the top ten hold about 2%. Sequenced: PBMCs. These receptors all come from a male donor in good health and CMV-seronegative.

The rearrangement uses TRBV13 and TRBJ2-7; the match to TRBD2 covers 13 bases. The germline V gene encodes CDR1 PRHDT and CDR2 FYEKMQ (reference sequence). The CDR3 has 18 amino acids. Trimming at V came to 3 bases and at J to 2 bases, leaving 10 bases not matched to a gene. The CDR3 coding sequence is TGTGCCAGCAGCTTCAACGACTGGACTAGCGGGAGCCCCTACGAGCAGTACTTC. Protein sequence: CASSFNDWTSGSPYEQYF.

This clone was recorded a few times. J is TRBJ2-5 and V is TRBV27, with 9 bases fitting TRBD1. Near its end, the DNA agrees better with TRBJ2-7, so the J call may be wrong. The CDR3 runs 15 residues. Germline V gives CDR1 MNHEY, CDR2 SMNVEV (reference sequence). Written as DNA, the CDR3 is TGTGCCAGCAGCCTAGGGACAGGGATGTACGTCGAGCAGTACTTC. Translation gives CASSLGTGMYVEQYF.

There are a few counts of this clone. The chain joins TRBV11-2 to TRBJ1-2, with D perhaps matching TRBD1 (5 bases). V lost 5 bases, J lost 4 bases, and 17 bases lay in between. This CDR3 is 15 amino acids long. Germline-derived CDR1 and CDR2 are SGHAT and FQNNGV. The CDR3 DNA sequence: TGTGCCAGCAGCGCACGGAGCAGGGATGGCTATGGCTACACCTTC. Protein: CASSARSRDGYGYTF. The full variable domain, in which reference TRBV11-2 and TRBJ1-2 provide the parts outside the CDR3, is EAGVAQSPRYKIIEKRQSVAFWCNPISGHATLYWYQQILGQGPKLLIQFQNNGVVDDSQLPKDRFSAERLKGVDSTLKIQPAKLEDSAVYLCASSARSRDGYGYTFGSGTRLTVV.

CDR3 sequence reads: CASSPRRDEQFF. The CDR3 DNA is TGTGCCAGCAGTCCAAGGCGGGATGAGCAGTTCTTC. V is TRBV2 and J is TRBJ2-1; the D gene is possibly TRBD2 (5 bases). The CDR3 has 12 amino acids. The germline CDR1 and CDR2 sequences are SNHLY and FYNNEI. Between the trimmed V and J ends, which lost 5 bases and 8 bases, there was a span of 10 bases.

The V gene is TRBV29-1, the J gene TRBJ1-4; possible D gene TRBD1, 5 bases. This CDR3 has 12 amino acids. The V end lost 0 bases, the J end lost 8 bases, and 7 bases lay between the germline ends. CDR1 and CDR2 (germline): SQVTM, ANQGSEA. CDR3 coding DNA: TGCAGCGTTGAAGAAAGGGGAGAAAAACTGTTTTTT. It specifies CSVEERGEKLFF.

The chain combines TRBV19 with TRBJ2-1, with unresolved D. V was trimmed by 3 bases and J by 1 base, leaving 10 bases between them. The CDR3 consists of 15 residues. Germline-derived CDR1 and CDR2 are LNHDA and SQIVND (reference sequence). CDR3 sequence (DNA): TGTGCCAGTAGTATGAGCCGGGTATCCTACAATGAGCAGTTCTTC. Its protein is CASSMSRVSYNEQFF.

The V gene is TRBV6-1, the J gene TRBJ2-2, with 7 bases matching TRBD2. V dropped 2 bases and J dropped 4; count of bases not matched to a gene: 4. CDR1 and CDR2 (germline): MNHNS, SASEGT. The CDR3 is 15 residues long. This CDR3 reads CASSETGLFTGELFF. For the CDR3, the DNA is TGTGCCAGCAGTGAAACGGGACTATTCACCGGGGAGCTGTTTTTT.

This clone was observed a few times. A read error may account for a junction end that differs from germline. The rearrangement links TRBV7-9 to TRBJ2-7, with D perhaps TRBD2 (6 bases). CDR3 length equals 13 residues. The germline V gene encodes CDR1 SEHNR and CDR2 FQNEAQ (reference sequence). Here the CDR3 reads CASSTGLMYERYF. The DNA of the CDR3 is TGTGCCAGCTCCACGGGACTTATGTACGAGCGGTACTTC.